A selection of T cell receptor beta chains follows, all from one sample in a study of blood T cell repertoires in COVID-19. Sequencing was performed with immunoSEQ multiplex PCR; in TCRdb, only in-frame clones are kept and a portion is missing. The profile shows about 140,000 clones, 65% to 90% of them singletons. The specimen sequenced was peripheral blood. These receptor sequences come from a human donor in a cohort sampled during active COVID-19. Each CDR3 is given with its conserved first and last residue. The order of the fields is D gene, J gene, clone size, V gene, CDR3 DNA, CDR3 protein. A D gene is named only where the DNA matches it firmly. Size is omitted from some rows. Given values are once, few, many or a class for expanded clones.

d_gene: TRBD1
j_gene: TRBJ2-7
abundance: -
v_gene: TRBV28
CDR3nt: TGTGCCAGCAGCCCGGGGACAGCCCCCTACGAGCAGTACTTC
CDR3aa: CASSPGTAPYEQYF

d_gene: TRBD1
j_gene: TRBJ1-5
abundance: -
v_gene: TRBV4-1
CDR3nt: TGCGCCAGCAGCCACCCGGACAGGGTGTATCAGCCCCAGCATTTT
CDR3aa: CASSHPDRVYQPQHF

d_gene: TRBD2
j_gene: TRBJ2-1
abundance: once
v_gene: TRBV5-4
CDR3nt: TGTGCCACCCGCGAACGGGGAGGGAACAATGAGCAGTTCTTC
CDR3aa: CATRERGGNNEQFF

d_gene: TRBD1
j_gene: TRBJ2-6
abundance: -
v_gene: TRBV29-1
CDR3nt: TGCAGCGTTTCCTCCAGGGGGCTGTCTGGGGCCAACGTCCTGACTTTC
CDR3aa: CSVSSRGLSGANVLTF

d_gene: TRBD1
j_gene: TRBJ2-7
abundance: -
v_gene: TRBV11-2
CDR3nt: TGTGCCAGCAGCTTAGGCCAACGGACCGGGACAGGGCTAACCTACGAGCAGTACTTC
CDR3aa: CASSLGQRTGTGLTYEQYF

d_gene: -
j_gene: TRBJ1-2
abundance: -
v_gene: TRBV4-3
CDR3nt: TGCGCCAGCAGCCAGGATGCCAGGCGTGGCTACACCTTC
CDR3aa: CASSQDARRGYTF

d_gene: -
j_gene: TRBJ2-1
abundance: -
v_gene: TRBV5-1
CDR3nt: TGCGCCAGCAGCCCCGAAACCTTGGGACTCCACGGGTTCTTC
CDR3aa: CASSPETLGLHGFF

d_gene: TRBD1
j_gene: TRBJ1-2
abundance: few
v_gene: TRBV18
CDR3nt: TGTGCCAGCTCACAGGGGACAGTATATGGCTACACCTTC
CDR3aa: CASSQGTVYGYTF

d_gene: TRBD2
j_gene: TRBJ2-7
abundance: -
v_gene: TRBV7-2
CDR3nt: TGTGCCAGCAGCAAAACCGGGACTAGCGGGAGCTACGAGCAGTACTTC
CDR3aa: CASSKTGTSGSYEQYF

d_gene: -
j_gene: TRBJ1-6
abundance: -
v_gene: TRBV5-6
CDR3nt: TGTGCCAGCAGCTTGTCCAGGGCCGGAAATTCACCCCTCCACTTT
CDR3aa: CASSLSRAGNSPLHF

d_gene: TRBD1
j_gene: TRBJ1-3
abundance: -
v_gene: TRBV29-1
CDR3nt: TGCAGCGCCAGACAGGGCGGAGGAAACACCATATATTTT
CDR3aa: CSARQGGGNTIYF

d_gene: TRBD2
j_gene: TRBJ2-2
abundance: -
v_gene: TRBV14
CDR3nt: TGTGCCAGCAGCCCTGCGGGACTAGCGGGAGGGCGAACCGGGGAGCTGTTTTTT
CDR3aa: CASSPAGLAGGRTGELFF

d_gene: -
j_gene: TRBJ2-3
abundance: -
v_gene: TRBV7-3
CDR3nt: TGTGCCAGCAGCTTAGCAGGGGTAAGGGGCGATACGCAGTATTTT
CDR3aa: CASSLAGVRGDTQYF

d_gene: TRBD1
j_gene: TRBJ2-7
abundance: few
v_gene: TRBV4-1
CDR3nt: TGCGCCAGCAAGGCCGGGGACAGGGTCACGTCCGAGCAGTACTTC
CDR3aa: CASKAGDRVTSEQYF

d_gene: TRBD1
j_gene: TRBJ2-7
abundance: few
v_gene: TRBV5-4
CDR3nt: TGTGCCAGCAGCTTGGGTCAGGGGGCATACGAGCAGTACTTC
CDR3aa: CASSLGQGAYEQYF

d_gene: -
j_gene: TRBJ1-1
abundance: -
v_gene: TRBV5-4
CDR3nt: TGTGCCAGCAGTTTTTTGGACAGAGTGAACACTGAAGCTTTCTTT
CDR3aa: CASSFLDRVNTEAFF

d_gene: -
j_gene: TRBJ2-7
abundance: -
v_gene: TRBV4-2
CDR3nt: TGTGCCAGCAACGATAACCTAGCGACCTACTTC
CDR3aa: CASNDNLATYF

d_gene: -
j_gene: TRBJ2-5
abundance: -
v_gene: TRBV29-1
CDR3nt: TGCAGCGGCACACAGGGTCAAGAGACCCAGTACTTC
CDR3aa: CSGTQGQETQYF

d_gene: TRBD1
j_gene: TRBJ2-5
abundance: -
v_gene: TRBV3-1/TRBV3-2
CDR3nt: TGTGCCAGCAGCCCCAAACAGCGAGCGACAGGGGGAAGGGAGACCCAGTACTTC
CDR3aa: CASSPKQRATGGRETQYF

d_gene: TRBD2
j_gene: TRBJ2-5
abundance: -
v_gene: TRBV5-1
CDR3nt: TGCGCCAGCAGCTTTATAGCGGGAGGGCCGGGAGAGACCCAGTACTTC
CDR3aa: CASSFIAGGPGETQYF

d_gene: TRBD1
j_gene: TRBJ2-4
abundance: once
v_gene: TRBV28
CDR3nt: TGTGCCAGCAGCTCTATCCGGGACAGGGGGCCAAAAAACATTCAGTACTTC
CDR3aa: CASSSIRDRGPKNIQYF

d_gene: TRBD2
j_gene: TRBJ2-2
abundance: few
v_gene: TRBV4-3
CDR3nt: TGCGCCAGCAGCCAATTCAGCGGGAGTGGCGGGGAGCTGTTTTTT
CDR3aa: CASSQFSGSGGELFF

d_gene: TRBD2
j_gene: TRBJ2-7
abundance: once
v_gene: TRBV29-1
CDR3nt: TGCAGCGTAGGGACTAGCGTCTACGAGCAGTACTTC
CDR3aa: CSVGTSVYEQYF

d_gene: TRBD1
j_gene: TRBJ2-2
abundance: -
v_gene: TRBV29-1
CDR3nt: TGCAGCGTTGTACAGGGACAGACCGGGGAGCTGTTTTTT
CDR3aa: CSVVQGQTGELFF

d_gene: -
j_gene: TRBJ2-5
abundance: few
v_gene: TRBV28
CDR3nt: TGTGCCAGCATCGCAGCGGCGAGGGCCGGTCTTGGAGAGACCCAGTACTTC
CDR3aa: CASIAAARAGLGETQYF

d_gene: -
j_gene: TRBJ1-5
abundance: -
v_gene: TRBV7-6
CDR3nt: TGTGCCAGCAGCTTAGGGGCCCATCAGCCCCAGCATTTT
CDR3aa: CASSLGAHQPQHF

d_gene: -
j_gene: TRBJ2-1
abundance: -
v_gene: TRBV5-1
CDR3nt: TGCGCCAGCAGCTTGGATGGGGGGACCTACAATGAGCAGTTCTTC
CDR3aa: CASSLDGGTYNEQFF